This TCR beta chain was documented in a study of T cells after somatic rescue of genetic block. Clones were sequenced by immunoSEQ multiplex PCR, and TCRdb holds only the in-frame ones, with some missing. The sample carries 68,000 or so clones, 85% to 95% recorded once. The J segment lost 5 bases and the V segment lost 0 bases, leaving 2 bases of the junction unmatched. Germline lookup yields CDR1 SGHTA and CDR2 FQGNSA. The CDR3 loop spans 15 amino acids. The genes are TRBV7-2 and TRBJ2-2; 8 nucleotides align to TRBD1. The sample was peripheral blood mononuclear cells (PBMCs). The sequence derives from a man aged 40-50 years. The CDR3: CASSLAGQVTGELFF. DNA of the CDR3: TGTGCCAGCAGCTTAGCGGGACAGGTTACCGGGGAGCTGTTTTTT.